This TCR beta chain is drawn from a study of blood T cell repertoires in COVID-19. Germline V gives CDR1 SQVTM, CDR2 ANQGSEA. The V end lost 1 base, the J end lost 5 bases, and 19 bases lay between the germline ends. CDR3 size: 16 residues. How the authors handled the data: How many nucleated cells were present was estimated from reference gene primer amplification. Sequencing used immunoSEQ multiplex PCR; TCRdb keeps in-frame clones, though not all of them. V and J calls and clone size follow that table, whereas D and trimming were derived from the DNA. Here the sample spans around 200,000 clones, roughly nine tenths being singletons.

Sequences were obtained from peripheral blood. This TCR derives from a man in his sixties or seventies with active or convalescent COVID-19. V gene TRBV29-1 combines with J gene TRBJ2-3, with TRBD2 as a possible D gene (7 bases). CDR3 amino acids: CSVEGKAGAGRDTQYF. The DNA for the CDR3 is TGCAGCGTTGAAGGGAAGGCGGGGGCCGGGAGAGATACGCAGTATTTT.